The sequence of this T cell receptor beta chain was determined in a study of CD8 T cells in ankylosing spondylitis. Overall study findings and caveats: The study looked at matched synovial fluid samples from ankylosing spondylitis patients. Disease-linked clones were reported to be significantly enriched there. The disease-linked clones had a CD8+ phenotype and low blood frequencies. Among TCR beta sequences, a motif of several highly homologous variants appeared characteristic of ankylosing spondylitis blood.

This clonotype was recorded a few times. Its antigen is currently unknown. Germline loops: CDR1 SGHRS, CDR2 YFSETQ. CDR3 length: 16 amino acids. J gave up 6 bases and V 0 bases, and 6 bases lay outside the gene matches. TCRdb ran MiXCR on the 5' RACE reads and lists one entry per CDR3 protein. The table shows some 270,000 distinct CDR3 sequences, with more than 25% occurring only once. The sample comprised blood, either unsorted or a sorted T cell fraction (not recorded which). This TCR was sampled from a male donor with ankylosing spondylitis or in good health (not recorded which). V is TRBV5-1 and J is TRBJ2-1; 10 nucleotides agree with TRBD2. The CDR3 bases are TGCGCCAGCAGCTTGGCCCAACTAGCGGGGAGCAATGAGCAGTTCTTC. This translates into CASSLAQLAGSNEQFF.